The entry that follows covers one TCR beta chain sequence. Its target is unknown. Naive-designated CD8 cells lacked CD45RO, were positively enriched for CCR7, and omitted terminally differentiated effector memory CD45RA+ cells. Every donor, a Caucasian adult, lived in Nashville, Tennessee. The data are from a study of shared clonotypes between healthy human individuals. Study-wide results and limits: The small donor group covered limited genetic and exposure diversity.

V lost 0 bases to trimming and J lost 1 base, with 10 bases between them. Germline V gene sequence: CDR1 SGHDT, CDR2 YYEEEE. CDR3 length: 15 residues. Using immunoSEQ multiplex PCR, the repertoire was profiled, and TCRdb retains in-frame clones only, with some absent. The table includes about 2.1 million clones, just under 95% detected once. This rearrangement joins TRBV5-6 to TRBJ1-1; D not resolved. The TCR sequence derives from a man aged 18-30 years in good health. Some clones in this sample may be carry-over from other donors' samples. Material for sequencing was naive CD8+ T cells from PBMCs. The CDR3 here is CASSLGPPRNTEAFF. The CDR3 DNA reads TGTGCCAGCAGCTTGGGACCTCCTAGGAACACTGAAGCTTTCTTT.